This note documents a single T cell receptor beta chain sequence. Its recognized antigen is unknown. No base quality values were provided; no much bigger clone lies one nucleotide off. Sequences MNHEY (CDR1) and SVGAGI (CDR2) are obtained from the germline V gene. The CDR3 runs 15 residues from the cysteine to the phenylalanine. Here the CDR3 DNA is all that survives: 45 bases in frame from base 1. Cut back by 0 bases and 4 bases, the V and J ends lie 9 bases apart. Sequenced using an Illumina NovaSeq 6000. TCRalpha and TCRbeta cDNA libraries were built by 5'RACE with constant-segment primers, adding sample barcodes and unique molecular identifiers. RNA was extracted from every sample with Trizol reagent. Library amplification was performed in two PCR steps, and a second sample barcode and Illumina TruSeq adapters were introduced in the second step. The libraries were sequenced on an Illumina NovaSeq using 2 x 150 bp paired-end reads. The paper's data handling went like this. Demultiplexing of reads and collapsing into UMI-guided consensus sequences were performed with migec v1.2.7. Using mixcr v2.1.11, UMI consensuses were aligned to TRA and TRB V and J templates and then assembled into clonotypes. A clonotype was counted as expanded or contracted only when both edgeR and NoisET called the clonotype significant, with the noise models trained on biological replicates. For edgeR calls, a false discovery rate-adjusted p below 0.01 and a log2 fold-change threshold of 1 were applied. As an exploratory analysis of dynamics, PCA with hierarchical clustering was applied to max-normalized trajectories of the 1000 most abundant clonotypes. Separately sequenced CD4+ and CD8+ repertoires were used to assign a CD4 or CD8 phenotype to each responding clone. TCRdb itself trimmed the public reads at Q25 with fastp, ran MiXCR and retained productive beta chains. Every CDR3 protein is listed once, alongside the most common genes and DNA of its rows. The V and J calls, along with clone size, are taken from TCRdb and not from the paper's own processing. The sample table holds about 190,000 distinct CDR3 sequences, of which more than 25% were seen once. Of the sample, about an eighth falls within the top ten clones.

This sample is part of a study of T-cell memory formation after mild COVID-19 (dated by TCRdb to the early 2020s). In terms of the full investigation: TCR sequence clusters from the two donors were found to be largely donor specific. Longitudinal TCRalpha and TCRbeta repertoire sequencing tracked T-cell clones expanding and contracting after mild COVID-19 in a couple of donors. The cohort comprised two young, previously healthy adult volunteers, one female and one male. Results and caveats for the whole study, not just this receptor: SARS-CoV-2 specificity of the second-wave clones peaking on day 37 was not confirmed. Contracting CD4+ clones were found mainly in CM and EM memory subsets, while CD8+ clones were enriched in EMRA. Only two mild cases were covered in the study, and larger cohorts including severe cases with pre-infection samples were considered necessary. Some responding clones were detected in pre-infection memory, suggesting pre-existing cross-reactive memory T cells joined the SARS-CoV-2 response. Clones that contracted from day 15 to 85 showed balanced CD4/CD8 phenotypes, whereas a second wave of clones that expanded from day 15 to 37 leaned towards CD4+.

Ficoll-Paque density gradient centrifugation was the method used to isolate PBMCs. This chain is built from TRBV6-5 and TRBJ2-2; the D gene lacks a confident call. The sequenced sample was PBMCs or a T cell subset sorted from them (not recorded which). This receptor was obtained from an adult woman who had mild COVID-19 (a few samples of this study predate the infection). The sample titles of this study are shuffled in the database, so cell type and time point are left out; the donor was told from shared clones. CDR3 region: CASSYSPQPTGELFF. DNA sequence: TGTGCCAGCAGTTACTCCCCCCAGCCCACCGGGGAGCTGTTTTTT.